These 19 T cell receptor beta chains came from one sample sequenced in a study of blood T cell repertoires in COVID-19 (dated by TCRdb to 2020 to 2022). Library prep was done by the immunoSEQ multiplex PCR assay. The clones in this table, taken by TCRdb from immuneACCESS, are in-frame only. Not every clone is retained; where verified, under half of the shortfall comes from an unresolved V gene, and the cause of the rest is unknown. The sample table shows around 100,000 clones, and about 80% are seen once. The ten largest clones add up to roughly 29% of the sample. The sequencing sample was made of peripheral blood. These receptor sequences come from a man between 65 and 80 years old with active or convalescent COVID-19.

The chain recombines TRBV5-1 with TRBJ2-3; the D gene is possibly TRBD2 (6 bases). Looked up from germline, CDR1 is SGHRS and CDR2 is YFSETQ. The CDR3 is 13 amino acids. V lost 4 bases and J 3 bases, leaving 9 bases between the germline ends. This chain's CDR3 is CASSEEGTDTQYF. In DNA form, the CDR3 reads TGCGCCAGCAGCGAGGAGGGGACAGATACGCAGTATTTT.

The chain carries TRBV7-2 and TRBJ1-2; perhaps TRBD1 as D (5 bases). Trimming pared 1 base from V and 4 bases from J, leaving 19 bases between. Germline V gene data show CDR1 as SGHTA and CDR2 as FQGNSA. The CDR3 has 17 residues. CDR3 DNA: TGTGCCAGCAGCTTAGAGGTACCCCCGGGGGGAAGCTATGGCTACACCTTC. Amino acids: CASSLEVPPGGSYGYTF.

The genes are TRBV7-9 and TRBJ1-4, with 7 bases matching TRBD1. The ends lost 6 bases at V and 0 bases at J; junction bases unmatched: 7. From germline, CDR1 is SEHNR and CDR2 FQNEAQ (reference sequence). The CDR3 length is 16 residues. The DNA for the CDR3 is TGTGCCAGCAGGTCGGCAGGGGGAACAACTAATGAAAAACTGTTTTTT. This codes for CASRSAGGTTNEKLFF.

V and J are TRBV7-2 and TRBJ2-7; TRBD1 aligns across 9 bases. The CDR3 has 13 residues. Looked up from germline, CDR1 is SGHTA and CDR2 is FQGNSA. V was clipped by 5 bases and J by 6 bases; unmatched bases: 5. CDR3 protein: CASSRTGVGEQYF. In nucleotides, the CDR3 is TGTGCCAGCAGCCGGACAGGGGTTGGCGAGCAGTACTTC. The variable domain in full, completed from reference TRBV7-2 and TRBJ2-7, reads GAGVSQSPSNKVTEKGKDVELRCDPISGHTALYWYRQSLGQGLEFLIYFQGNSAPDKSGLPSDRFSAERTGGSVSTLTIQRTQQEDSAVYLCASSRTGVGEQYFGPGTRLTVT.

This sequence joins TRBV24-1 and TRBJ1-5, with unresolved D. The CDR3 is 15 amino acids. The germline V and J ends were trimmed by 3 bases and 0 bases, with 8 bases remaining between them. Germline CDR1 is KGHDR and CDR2 is SFDVKD. In DNA form, the CDR3 reads TGTGCCACCAGTGATGGGCAGAATAGCAATCAGCCCCAGCATTTT. It translates to CATSDGQNSNQPQHF.

V and J are TRBV9 and TRBJ2-7, with TRBD2 matching over 10 bases. Germline assignment: CDR1 SGDLS and CDR2 YYNGEE. The V and J ends lost 4 bases and 2 bases, in that order; junction bases with no gene match: 6. The CDR3 totals 15 residues. CDR3 in DNA: TGTGCCAGCAGCCCAGCTCTAGCGGGAGCCTACGAGCAGTACTTC. Its protein product is CASSPALAGAYEQYF.

This chain connects TRBV15 to TRBJ2-7, with D perhaps TRBD2 (7 bases). CDR3 length: 15 residues. Germline V lookup: CDR1 LNHNV, CDR2 YYDKDF (reference sequence). Trimming took off 0 bases at V and 6 bases at J, with 15 bases between the two ends. This CDR3 reads CATSRDRGAPREQYF. The DNA of the CDR3 is TGTGCCACCAGCAGAGATCGGGGGGCGCCCCGCGAGCAGTACTTC.

The chain is built from TRBV3-1 (or the pseudogene TRBV3-2) and TRBJ1-6; D unresolved. Germline assignment: CDR1 LGHDT and CDR2 YNNKEL (reference sequence). With 0 bases removed from V and 9 bases from J, the gap between germline ends came to 9 bases. CDR3 length: 14 residues. The DNA for the CDR3 is TGTGCCAGCAGCCAAGACAGTCTCAGTTCACCCCTCCACTTT. Translation: CASSQDSLSSPLHF.

J is TRBJ1-2 and V is TRBV10-2, with a possible D match to TRBD1 (6 bases). Germline V gene lookup returns CDR1 WSHSY and CDR2 SAAADI. Trimming cost V 11 bases and J 6 bases, with 16 bases left between them. The CDR3 totals 12 residues. This CDR3 reads CAVRQGQNGYTF. The CDR3, as DNA: TGCGCCGTACGGCAGGGGCAAAATGGCTACACCTTC.

This sequence joins TRBV10-2 and TRBJ2-3; 13 bases map to TRBD2. Germline values: CDR1 WSHSY, CDR2 SAAADI. This CDR3 comprises 15 residues. Losses at the gene ends were 5 bases for V and 6 bases for J; bases not matched to a gene: 5. CDR3 protein: CASSITSGGADTQYF. The CDR3 nucleotides are TGCGCCAGCAGTATCACTAGCGGGGGGGCGGATACGCAGTATTTT.

Only a few counts were recorded for this clone. V and J are TRBV28 and TRBJ1-5, with TRBD1 matching 9 bases. The V and J ends lost 4 bases and 9 bases, in that order; junction bases with no gene match: 7. The V gene's germline CDR1 is MDHEN and CDR2 SYDVKM. There are 14 residues in the CDR3. The CDR3 spells CASSSDRGIGPQHF. The CDR3 DNA is TGTGCCAGCAGTTCGGACAGGGGCATTGGGCCCCAGCATTTT.

The chain links TRBV5-1 to TRBJ2-2, with D unresolved. V lost 1 base to trimming and J lost 9 bases, with 7 bases between them. CDR1 is SGHRS and CDR2 is YFSETQ in the germline V gene. The CDR3 contains 12 residues. The CDR3 sequence: CASSLTVRELFF. Written as DNA, the CDR3 is TGCGCCAGCAGCTTGACAGTTAGGGAGCTGTTTTTT.

The chain uses TRBV6-2 or TRBV6-3 and TRBJ1-5, with D possibly being TRBD1 (5 bases). Trimming removed 3 bases at V and 7 bases at J, with 10 bases between. This CDR3 has 13 amino acids. Germline V gene lookup returns CDR1 MNHEY and CDR2 SVGEGT. This CDR3 is CASSYEGRQPQHF. The CDR3 DNA reads TGTGCCAGCAGTTATGAGGGGAGGCAGCCCCAGCATTTT.

This clone has a single count. The CDR3 here is CASSQFDSYSGNTIYF. CDR3 bases: TGCGCCAGCAGCCAATTCGACAGTTACTCTGGAAACACCATATATTTT. This sequence joins TRBV4-3 and TRBJ1-3; a possible D gene is TRBD1 (5 bases). Germline CDR1 LGHNA, CDR2 YSLEER. Trimming cost V 2 bases and J 0 bases, with 11 bases left between them. This CDR3 is 16 amino acids long.

The chain uses TRBV3-1 (or the pseudogene TRBV3-2) and TRBJ1-1; TRBD1 agrees at 7 bases. Germline CDR1 LGHDT, CDR2 YNNKEL (reference sequence). Trimming at V came to 4 bases and at J to 4 bases, leaving 6 bases not matched to a gene. This CDR3 region has 14 residues. CDR3 sequence (DNA): TGTGCCAGCAGCCTCCGACAGGGATCCACTGAAGCTTTCTTT. Translation: CASSLRQGSTEAFF.

V is TRBV3-1 (or the pseudogene TRBV3-2) and J is TRBJ2-3; 8 nucleotides match TRBD1. Per the germline V gene, CDR1 is LGHDT and CDR2 is YNNKEL (reference sequence). After removal of 0 bases from V and 4 bases from J, the junction contained 3 bases not matched to a gene. The CDR3 totals 15 residues. The CDR3 is CASSQEVRGPDTQYF. For the CDR3, the DNA is TGTGCCAGCAGCCAAGAAGTCAGGGGGCCAGATACGCAGTATTTT.

The rearrangement uses TRBV5-4 and TRBJ1-5; D possibly corresponds to TRBD1 (5 bases). V was trimmed by 8 bases and J by 4 bases, leaving 16 bases between them. The CDR3 length is 14 residues. Germline loops: CDR1 SGHNT, CDR2 YYREEE (reference sequence). Written as DNA, the CDR3 is TGTGCCAGTAACGTTTGGGGGGTGAATCAGCCCCAGCATTTT. Its translation is CASNVWGVNQPQHF. Drawing the rest from reference TRBV5-4 and TRBJ1-5, the complete variable domain is ETGVTQSPTHLIKTRGQQVTLRCSSQSGHNTVSWYQQALGQGPQFIFQYYREEENGRGNFPPRFSGLQFPNYSSELNVNALELDDSALYLCASNVWGVNQPQHFGDGTRLSIL.

CDR3 loop: CSPTPSSYEQYF. The CDR3 DNA is TGCAGCCCGACTCCGAGCTCCTACGAGCAGTACTTC. V and J are TRBV29-1 and TRBJ2-7; D gene uncertain. Germline V gene lookup returns CDR1 SQVTM and CDR2 ANQGSEA. The CDR3 covers 12 residues. Trimming pared 8 bases from V and 0 bases from J, leaving 11 bases between.

As DNA, the CDR3 is TGTGCCAGCAGCCGTACTAGCGGAGACTTCAATGAGCAGTTCTTC. This encodes CASSRTSGDFNEQFF. The rearrangement joins TRBV6-2 or TRBV6-3 to TRBJ2-1, with 8 nucleotides matching TRBD2. There are 15 residues in the CDR3. Germline CDR1 and CDR2: MNHEY and SVGEGT. V shed 6 bases, J shed 6 bases, and the junction held 10 bases outside the gene matches.